The 9 T cell receptor beta chains given below trace back to one sample, sequenced in a study of blood T cell repertoires in COVID-19. Produced via immunoSEQ multiplex PCR; TCRdb's table is partial and in-frame only. The sample yields about 170,000 clones, roughly 83% seen once. Sequencing was carried out using peripheral blood. The receptors come from a woman aged 60-75 years with acute or convalescent COVID-19.

CDR3 loop: CASSPRTGALATNEKLFF. CDR3 coding DNA: TGTGCCAGCAGCCCACGGACAGGGGCCCTTGCAACTAATGAAAAACTGTTTTTT. This chain links TRBV14 with TRBJ1-4; 9 bases match TRBD1. This CDR3 contains 18 residues. V gave up 4 bases and J gave up 0 bases; unmatched junction bases: 9. Germline CDR1 is SGHDN and CDR2 is FVKESK.

This clone appeared once. V is TRBV3-1 (or the pseudogene TRBV3-2) and J is TRBJ2-1, with 9 nucleotides matching TRBD2. The CDR3 is 13 amino acids. The germline gives CDR1 LGHDT, CDR2 YNNKEL (reference sequence). V gave up 3 bases and J gave up 7 bases; unmatched junction bases: 1. CDR3 DNA: TGTGCCAGCAGCCACCTAGCGGGGAATGAGCAGTTCTTC. It codes for CASSHLAGNEQFF.

This clone was seen repeatedly, ten times or more. The gene calls are TRBV5-4 and TRBJ1-3, with D perhaps TRBD1 (6 bases). The germline V gene encodes CDR1 SGHNT and CDR2 YYREEE (reference sequence). Deletions cut 2 bases from V and 2 bases from J, with 11 bases between. The CDR3 consists of 15 residues. The CDR3 DNA sequence: TGTGCCAGCAGCTTTACACAGGGTCCTGGAAACACCATATATTTT. Translating gives CASSFTQGPGNTIYF.

The chain recombines TRBV10-3 with TRBJ1-3; TRBD1 matches at 10 bases. The V and J ends lost 4 bases and 2 bases, in that order; junction bases with no gene match: 5. Germline CDR1 is ENHRY and CDR2 is SYGVKD. This CDR3 has 16 amino acids. CDR3: CAISVGDRGAGNTIYF. DNA of the CDR3: TGTGCCATCAGTGTCGGGGACAGGGGCGCTGGAAACACCATATATTTT.

The chain combines TRBV11-2 with TRBJ2-3; 8 bases map to TRBD1. CDR1 and CDR2 (germline): SGHAT, FQNNGV. V lost 6 bases, J lost 12 bases, and 11 bases stayed unmatched. This CDR3 contains 13 residues. Here the CDR3 DNA reads TGTGCCAGCAGTACCCCCCGGGACAGGCCTCAGTATTTT. Translated, it gives CASSTPRDRPQYF.

V usage is TRBV4-1 and J usage is TRBJ2-2; D might be TRBD2 (5 bases). CDR1 is MGHRA and CDR2 is YSYEKL in the germline V gene. Trimming removed 4 bases at V and 0 bases at J, with 12 bases between. This CDR3 has 16 amino acids. The CDR3 sequence: CASSPRSGSNTGELFF. The CDR3 DNA reads TGCGCCAGCAGCCCAAGATCGGGGTCGAACACCGGGGAGCTGTTTTTT.

The chain uses TRBV20-1 and TRBJ1-4; possible D gene TRBD1, 6 bases. CDR1 DFQATT and CDR2 SNEGSKA come from the germline V gene (reference sequence). V was trimmed by 5 bases and J by 8 bases, leaving 6 bases between them. The CDR3 is made up of 10 amino acids. CDR3 in DNA: TGCAGTGCTGGGGGCGAAAAACTGTTTTTT. It yields the protein CSAGGEKLFF.

V usage is TRBV9 and J usage is TRBJ2-1; possible D gene TRBD1, 6 bases. The V gene's germline CDR1 is SGDLS and CDR2 YYNGEE. V was cut by 0 bases and J by 4 bases, with 11 bases left in between. This CDR3 is 15 amino acids long. The CDR3 protein is CASSVVGDRYNEQFF. DNA for the CDR3: TGTGCCAGCAGCGTAGTGGGTGACAGGTACAATGAGCAGTTCTTC.

This chain links TRBV2 with TRBJ2-3; weak D call: TRBD2 (6 bases). Germline-derived CDR1 and CDR2 are SNHLY and FYNNEI. Trimming left V 6 bases short and J 6 bases short, with 10 bases between. The CDR3 sequence is 12 residues long. CDR3 residues: CASRGGSDTQYF. The CDR3 DNA reads as TGTGCCAGCAGGGGGGGATCGGATACGCAGTATTTT.